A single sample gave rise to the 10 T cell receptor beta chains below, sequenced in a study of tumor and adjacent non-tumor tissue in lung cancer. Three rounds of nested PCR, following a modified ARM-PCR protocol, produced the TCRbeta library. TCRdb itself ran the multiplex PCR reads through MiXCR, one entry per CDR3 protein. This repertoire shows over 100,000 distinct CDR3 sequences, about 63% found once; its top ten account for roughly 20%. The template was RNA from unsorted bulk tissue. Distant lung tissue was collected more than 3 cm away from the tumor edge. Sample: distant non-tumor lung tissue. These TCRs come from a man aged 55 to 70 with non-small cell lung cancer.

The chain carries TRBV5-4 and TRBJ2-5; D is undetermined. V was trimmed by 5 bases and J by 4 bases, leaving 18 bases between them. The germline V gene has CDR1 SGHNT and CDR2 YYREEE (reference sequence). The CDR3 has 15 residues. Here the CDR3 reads CASSLKSTHRETQYF. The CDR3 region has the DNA TGTGCCAGCAGTCTCAAGAGTACACACCGAGAGACCCAGTACTTC.

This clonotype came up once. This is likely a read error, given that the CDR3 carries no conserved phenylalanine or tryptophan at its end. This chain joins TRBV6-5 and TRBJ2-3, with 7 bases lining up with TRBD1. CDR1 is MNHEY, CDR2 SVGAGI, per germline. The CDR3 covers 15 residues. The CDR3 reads CASSSDRVLLGTQYS. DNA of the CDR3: TGCGCCAGCAGTTCTGACAGGGTACTGTTGGGTACGCAGTATTCT.

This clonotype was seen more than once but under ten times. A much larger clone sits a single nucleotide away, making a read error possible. CDR3: CASRTGTLSGADVLTF. The CDR3 coding sequence is TGTGCCAGCAGAACCGGGACCCTCTCTGGGGCCGACGTCCTGACTTTC. The chain carries TRBV6-2 or TRBV6-3 and TRBJ2-6; D may match TRBD1 or TRBD2 (5 bases each). Germline lookup yields CDR1 MNHEY and CDR2 SVGEGT. This CDR3 contains 16 residues.

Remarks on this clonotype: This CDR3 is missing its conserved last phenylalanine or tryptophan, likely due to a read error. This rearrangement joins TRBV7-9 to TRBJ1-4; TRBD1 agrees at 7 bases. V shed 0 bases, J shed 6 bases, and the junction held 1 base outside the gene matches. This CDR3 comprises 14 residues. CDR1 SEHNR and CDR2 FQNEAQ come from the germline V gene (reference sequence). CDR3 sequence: CASSLAGQDEKLFS. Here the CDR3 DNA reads TGTGCCAGCAGCTTAGCTGGACAGGATGAAAAACTGTTTTCT.

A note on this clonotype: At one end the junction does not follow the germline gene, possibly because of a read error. The CDR3 DNA reads TGCGTCAGCAGCTTGGCGCAGACTAACACTGAAGCTTTCTTT. Translated: CVSSLAQTNTEAFF. The J gene is TRBJ1-1, the V gene TRBV5-1, with D unclear. This CDR3 comprises 14 residues. Germline V gives CDR1 SGHRS, CDR2 YFSETQ.

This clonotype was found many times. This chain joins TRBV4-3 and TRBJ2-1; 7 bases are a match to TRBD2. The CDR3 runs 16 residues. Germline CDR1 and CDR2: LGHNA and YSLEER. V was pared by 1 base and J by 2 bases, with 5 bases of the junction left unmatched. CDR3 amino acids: CASSQVTLAPYNEQFF. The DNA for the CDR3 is TGCGCCAGCAGCCAAGTCACACTAGCGCCCTACAATGAGCAGTTCTTC.

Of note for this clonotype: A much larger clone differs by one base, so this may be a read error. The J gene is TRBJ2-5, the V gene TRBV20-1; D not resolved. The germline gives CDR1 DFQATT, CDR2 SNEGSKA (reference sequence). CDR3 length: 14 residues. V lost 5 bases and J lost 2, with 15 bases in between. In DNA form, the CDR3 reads TGCAGTGCTGCAGTAGTGGGAATGCAAGAGACCCAGTACTTC. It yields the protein CSAAVVGMQETQYF.

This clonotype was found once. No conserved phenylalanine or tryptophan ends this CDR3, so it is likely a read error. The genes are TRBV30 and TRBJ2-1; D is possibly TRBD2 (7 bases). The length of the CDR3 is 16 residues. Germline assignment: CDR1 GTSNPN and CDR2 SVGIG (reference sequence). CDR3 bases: TGTGCCTGGGGGTGGGGGGGCTTTCGGACGTACAATGGGCAGTTCTCC. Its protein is CAWGWGGFRTYNGQFS.

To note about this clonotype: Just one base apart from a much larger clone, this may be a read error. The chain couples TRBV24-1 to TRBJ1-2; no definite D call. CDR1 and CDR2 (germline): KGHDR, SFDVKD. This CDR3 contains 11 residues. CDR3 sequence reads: CATHKLYSYTF. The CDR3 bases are TGTGCCACCCATAAACTCTATAGCTACACCTTC.

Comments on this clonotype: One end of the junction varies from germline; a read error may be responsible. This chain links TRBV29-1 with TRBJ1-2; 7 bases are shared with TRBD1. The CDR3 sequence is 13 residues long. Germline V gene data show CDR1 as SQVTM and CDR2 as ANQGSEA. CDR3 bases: TGCAGCGTTGAGAAGACAGGGACCTACGGCTACGCCTTC. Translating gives CSVEKTGTYGYAF.